These 27 T cell receptor beta chains originate from one sample sequenced in a study of radiotherapy plus CTLA-4 blockade in lung cancer. Sequenced by immunoSEQ multiplex PCR; TCRdb stores in-frame clones only, minus some. The sample lists around 40,000 clones; under 80% were seen once. The sample in question was peripheral blood, obtained from a patient treated with radiotherapy plus ipilimumab. The receptors derive from a human donor with non-small cell lung cancer who had stable disease on radiotherapy plus ipilimumab.

The V call is TRBV5-1, the J call TRBJ2-2, with 9 bases aligning to TRBD1. CDR1 is SGHRS, CDR2 YFSETQ, per germline. Losses at the gene ends were 2 bases for V and 3 bases for J; bases not matched to a gene: 2. This CDR3 has 15 amino acids. The CDR3 is CASSFGQGYTGELFF. CDR3 sequence (DNA): TGCGCCAGCAGCTTCGGACAGGGGTACACCGGGGAGCTGTTTTTT.

V usage is TRBV2 and J usage is TRBJ1-2; 7 positions agree with TRBD1. Per the germline V gene, CDR1 is SNHLY and CDR2 is FYNNEI. The CDR3 is made up of 12 amino acids. V shed 7 bases, J shed 6 bases, and the junction held 5 bases outside the gene matches. DNA for the CDR3: TGTGCCAGCAATGCAGGGGGAGATGGCTACACCTTC. Encoded protein: CASNAGGDGYTF.

The chain recombines TRBV30 with TRBJ1-6, with D hard to call. CDR3 length: 15 residues. Germline V gives CDR1 GTSNPN, CDR2 SVGIG (reference sequence). The V end was cut by 5 bases, the J end by 6 bases, with 17 bases between. CDR3 region: CAWVPEAYGNSPLHF. The CDR3 DNA follows: TGTGCCTGGGTGCCGGAAGCGTACGGTAATTCACCCCTCCACTTT.

The chain employs TRBV2 and TRBJ2-1, with TRBD1 matching over 8 bases. This CDR3 region has 13 residues. V lost 9 bases and J lost 9; bases outside the gene matches: 10. Germline CDR1 is SNHLY and CDR2 is FYNNEI. This CDR3 reads CASKGQGKGEQFF. The CDR3 DNA is TGTGCCAGTAAAGGACAGGGTAAAGGTGAGCAGTTCTTC.

The CDR3 DNA reads TGTGCCAGCAGCTTAGGACTCTTGTCAGATACGCAGTATTTT. Amino acids: CASSLGLLSDTQYF. The chain uses TRBV11-3 and TRBJ2-3, with D unclear. The CDR3 extends over 14 amino acids. In germline, CDR1 is SGHNT, CDR2 YENEEA. V was trimmed by 1 base and J by 4 bases, leaving 9 bases between them.

The J gene is TRBJ1-5, the V gene TRBV2; possible D gene TRBD1, 5 bases. V lost 6 bases, J lost 3 bases, and 12 bases lay in between. Germline V gives CDR1 SNHLY, CDR2 FYNNEI. The CDR3 extends over 14 amino acids. The CDR3 loop is CASSHLTDNQPQHF. CDR3 bases: TGTGCCAGCAGCCACCTGACAGACAATCAGCCCCAGCATTTT. Full variable domain (missing parts from reference TRBV2 and TRBJ1-5): EPEVTQTPSHQVTQMGQEVILRCVPISNHLYFYWYRQILGQKVEFLVSFYNNEISEKSEIFDDQFSVERPDGSNFTLKIRSTKLEDSAMYFCASSHLTDNQPQHFGDGTRLSIL.

The J gene is TRBJ2-7, the V gene TRBV15; perhaps TRBD1 as D (6 bases). This CDR3 comprises 12 residues. From germline, CDR1 is LNHNV and CDR2 YYDKDF (reference sequence). The V and J ends lost 6 bases and 3 bases respectively, with 9 bases between them. The CDR3 DNA reads TGTGCCACCAGGGGGACATTCTACGAGCAGTACTTC. This codes for CATRGTFYEQYF.

This clone has a handful of counts. Other DNA sequences in the sample encode the same CDR3. The chain employs TRBV18 and TRBJ1-5, with 8 bases matching TRBD1. In germline, CDR1 is KGHSH, CDR2 LQKENI. The V and J ends lost 3 bases and 2 bases, in that order; junction bases with no gene match: 3. The CDR3 contains 15 residues. The CDR3 region is CASSPDRGGNQPQHF. For the CDR3, the DNA is TGTGCCAGCTCACCCGACAGGGGTGGCAATCAGCCCCAGCATTTT.

The rearrangement uses TRBV7-3 and TRBJ2-1; unclear D gene. In germline, CDR1 is SGHTA, CDR2 FQGTGA. V lost 3 bases, J lost 7 bases, and 7 bases lay in between. This CDR3 is 12 amino acids long. CDR3 amino acids: CASSFDGNEQFF. The CDR3 DNA reads as TGTGCCAGCAGCTTCGACGGGAATGAGCAGTTCTTC.

This clone was seen a few times. The chain uses TRBV19 and TRBJ2-5; perhaps TRBD1 as D (6 bases). V was cut by 8 bases and J by 5 bases, with 15 bases left in between. Germline values: CDR1 LNHDA, CDR2 SQIVND (reference sequence). This CDR3 spans 13 amino acids. The CDR3 loop is CASGQISGETQYF. DNA of the CDR3: TGTGCCAGTGGACAGATTTCAGGGGAGACCCAGTACTTC. Complete variable domain (other parts from reference TRBV19 and TRBJ2-5): DGGITQSPKYLFRKEGQNVTLSCEQNLNHDAMYWYRQDPGQGLRLIYYSQIVNDFQKGDIAEGYSVSREKKESFPLTVTSAQKNPTAFYLCASGQISGETQYFGPGTRLLVL.

This rearrangement joins TRBV5-8 to TRBJ2-5; D uncertain. The CDR3 runs 15 residues. V dropped 4 bases and J dropped 2 bases, with 15 bases sitting between them. Germline V gene sequence: CDR1 SGHTS, CDR2 YDEGEE. The CDR3 sequence is CASSAQVGTQETQYF. DNA of the CDR3: TGTGCCAGCAGCGCCCAAGTTGGCACGCAAGAGACCCAGTACTTC. Together with reference TRBV5-8 and TRBJ2-5, the CDR3 gives the full variable domain: EAGVTQSPTHLIKTRGQQATLRCSPISGHTSVYWYQQALGLGLQFLLWYDEGEERNRGNFPPRFSGRQFPNYSSELNVNALELEDSALYLCASSAQVGTQETQYFGPGTRLLVL.

The chain uses TRBV19 and TRBJ1-5; D not certain. Trimming stripped 6 bases from V and 4 bases from J, with 16 bases between. This CDR3 region has 15 residues. Germline CDR1 is LNHDA and CDR2 is SQIVND (reference sequence). Here the CDR3 DNA reads TGTGCCAGTAGCCCGGCCGGGGAACGGAATCAGCCCCAGCATTTT. The encoded protein is CASSPAGERNQPQHF.

The chain carries TRBV15 and TRBJ2-7, with D perhaps matching TRBD1 (6 bases). The CDR3 covers 13 residues. Per the germline V gene, CDR1 is LNHNV and CDR2 is YYDKDF (reference sequence). Trimming removed 8 bases from V and 0 bases from J, with 11 bases in between. The CDR3 loop reads CATQRDISYEQYF. Here the CDR3 DNA reads TGTGCCACCCAGAGGGACATCTCCTACGAGCAGTACTTC. Looking up the rest from reference TRBV15 and TRBJ2-7 gives the full variable domain: DAMVIQNPRYQVTQFGKPVTLSCSQTLNHNVMYWYQQKSSQAPKLLFHYYDKDFNNEADTPDNFQSRRPNTSFCFLDIRSPGLGDTAMYLCATQRDISYEQYFGPGTRLTVT.

The table lists this clone with a few counts. The V and J genes are TRBV4-3 and TRBJ1-1; tentative D call: TRBD1 (6 bases). V was pared by 1 base and J by 0 bases, with 15 bases between. CDR3 size: 17 residues. Germline V gene data show CDR1 as LGHNA and CDR2 as YSLEER. The CDR3 here is CASSQGGRQAMNTEAFF. The DNA of the CDR3 is TGCGCCAGCAGCCAAGGGGGGAGACAGGCTATGAACACTGAAGCTTTCTTT.

The CDR3 here is CASNPGRAEAFF. DNA of the CDR3: TGTGCCAGCAATCCGGGGAGGGCTGAAGCTTTCTTT. The chain couples TRBV2 to TRBJ1-1; D remains unclear. V was cut by 7 bases and J by 6 bases, with 12 bases left in between. This CDR3 spans 12 amino acids. Per the germline V gene, CDR1 is SNHLY and CDR2 is FYNNEI.

The chain joins TRBV4-3 to TRBJ2-1; TRBD2 aligns across 7 bases. This CDR3 is built from 16 residues. Germline V gene data show CDR1 as LGHNA and CDR2 as YSLEER. With V trimmed by 1 base and J by 5 bases, 8 bases remained unmatched. CDR3 protein: CASSQVSGGGHNEQFF. CDR3 bases: TGCGCCAGCAGCCAAGTATCCGGGGGAGGGCACAATGAGCAGTTCTTC.

The rearrangement joins TRBV6-5 to TRBJ1-5; TRBD1 agrees at 9 bases. V lost 6 bases and J lost 4; bases outside the gene matches: 7. The V gene's germline CDR1 is MNHEY and CDR2 SVGAGI. The CDR3 totals 15 residues. This chain's CDR3 is CASRLQGARNQPQHF. DNA of the CDR3: TGTGCCAGCAGACTACAGGGGGCGAGGAATCAGCCCCAGCATTTT.

As to this clone: The sample contains more than one DNA sequence encoding this CDR3. The chain recombines TRBV27 with TRBJ1-1; 8 nucleotides match TRBD1. This CDR3 has 14 amino acids. V was pared by 6 bases and J by 10 bases, with 13 bases of the junction left unmatched. The germline CDR1 and CDR2 sequences are MNHEY and SMNVEV (reference sequence). The DNA for the CDR3 is TGTGCCAGCAGACTGACCTACAGGGGGAATGGAGCTTTCTTT. Translation gives CASRLTYRGNGAFF.

As regards this clone: Because the CDR3 is missing its conserved closing phenylalanine or tryptophan, this is likely a read error. This chain uses TRBV2 with TRBJ1-2; D perhaps matches TRBD1 (6 bases). V dropped 3 bases and J dropped 7 bases, with 15 bases sitting between them. In germline, CDR1 is SNHLY, CDR2 FYNNEI. CDR3 length: 14 amino acids. The CDR3 nucleotides read TGTGCCAGCAGTGATTATCGGGGGGCCAGTGGCTACACCCTC. Translating it yields CASSDYRGASGYTL.

The gene calls are TRBV6-4 and TRBJ1-1; 8 nucleotides line up with TRBD1. The trim removed 6 bases at V and 5 bases at J, leaving 8 bases unmatched. Germline V gene data show CDR1 as MRHNA and CDR2 as SNTAGT. CDR3 size: 14 residues. The CDR3 region has the DNA TGTGCCAGCAGACAGGACAGGGTGGGGACTGAAGCTTTCTTT. Translation: CASRQDRVGTEAFF.

This chain joins TRBV7-9 and TRBJ2-7; the D is unclear. Germline CDR1 reads SEHNR; CDR2 reads FQNEAQ (reference sequence). Trimming took 5 bases from V and 4 from J, leaving 6 bases between them. The CDR3 is made up of 11 amino acids. The CDR3 sequence: CASSTQYEQYF. CDR3 in DNA: TGTGCCAGCAGCACACAATACGAGCAGTACTTC.

The genes are TRBV30 and TRBJ2-7, with 8 nucleotides matching TRBD1. V gave up 3 bases and J gave up 6 bases; unmatched junction bases: 4. Germline V gene lookup returns CDR1 GTSNPN and CDR2 SVGIG (reference sequence). The CDR3 contains 12 residues. CDR3 loop: CAWSRDRREQYF. DNA for the CDR3: TGTGCCTGGAGCCGGGACAGGCGCGAGCAGTACTTC.

This clone was counted a single time. The chain employs TRBV6-6 and TRBJ1-1; a possible D gene is TRBD1 (5 bases). The CDR3 length is 15 residues. V was cut by 6 bases and J by 0 bases, with 14 bases left in between. CDR1 and CDR2 from the germline V gene are MNHNY and SVGAGI (reference sequence). In DNA, the CDR3 is TGTGCCAGCAGCATGCAGGGCCTTTTGAACACTGAAGCTTTCTTT. Translation gives CASSMQGLLNTEAFF.

The chain has TRBV27 and TRBJ1-2; 10 positions match TRBD1. V dropped 6 bases and J dropped 0; count of bases not matched to a gene: 10. The CDR3 spans 17 residues. Germline CDR1 is MNHEY and CDR2 is SMNVEV (reference sequence). The CDR3 loop reads CASRNLGQGRANYGYTF. The CDR3 region has the DNA TGTGCCAGCAGGAACCTGGGACAGGGGAGGGCTAACTATGGCTACACCTTC.

This chain links TRBV29-1 with TRBJ2-7; 11 bases agree with TRBD1. The CDR3 extends over 14 amino acids. Germline V gene data show CDR1 as SQVTM and CDR2 as ANQGSEA. Trimming at V came to 4 bases and at J to 6 bases, leaving 8 bases not matched to a gene. This CDR3 is CSVVMDRGLSEQYF. The CDR3 nucleotides read TGCAGCGTTGTGATGGACAGGGGGCTGAGCGAGCAGTACTTC.

This clone has only one observation. The genes are TRBV19 and TRBJ2-2; possible D gene TRBD2, 5 bases. Trimming pared 3 bases from V and 2 bases from J, leaving 10 bases between. This CDR3 has 15 amino acids. Per the germline V gene, CDR1 is LNHDA and CDR2 is SQIVND (reference sequence). CDR3 sequence (DNA): TGTGCCAGTAGTATTATTCCGGGAAACACCGGGGAGCTGTTTTTT. It codes for CASSIIPGNTGELFF.

The CDR3 nucleotides read TGCAGCGTTGAAGACCCGCAGGGTCCTGAGTACGAGCAGTACTTC. The encoded protein is CSVEDPQGPEYEQYF. The chain combines TRBV29-1 with TRBJ2-7, with D perhaps TRBD1 (5 bases). Germline CDR1 and CDR2: SQVTM and ANQGSEA. The length of the CDR3 is 15 residues. Trimming left V 0 bases short and J 4 bases short, with 16 bases between.